This T cell receptor beta chain was found in a study of CD8 T cells in ankylosing spondylitis. This clonotype has just a few counts. What it recognizes is unknown. MiXCR was run by TCRdb on the 5' RACE reads, yielding one entry per CDR3 protein. Of a few hundred thousand distinct CDR3 sequences listed, around 20% were seen once; the top ten hold approximately 16%. Study-level findings and limits: Typical of ankylosing spondylitis blood, it appeared, was a TCR beta motif of several highly homologous variants. The clones that were linked to disease were reported to be significantly enriched in matched synovial fluid samples from ankylosing spondylitis patients.

CDR1 SQVTM and CDR2 ANQGSEA come from the germline V gene. The CDR3 is 12 amino acids. The germline V and J ends were trimmed by 4 bases and 1 base, with 7 bases remaining between them. This clonotype originated in a male donor with ankylosing spondylitis. V is TRBV29-1 and J is TRBJ2-5; no reliable D call. The specimen was blood, either unsorted or a sorted T cell fraction (not recorded which). The CDR3 DNA reads as TGCAGCGTTGGTCAGATCCAAGAGACCCAGTACTTC. As protein: CSVGQIQETQYF.